The 16 T cell receptor beta chains below all came from one sample that was sequenced in a study of blood T cells in healthy people across ages (dated by TCRdb to between 2014 and 2017). Library generation was performed with 5' RACE. TCRdb records Illumina HiSeq 2500 as the sequencer. A second about 7 to 12 cycle PCR used a sample-barcoded 5' primer and a J-beta primer mix. In-frame beta chains were kept once TCRdb had trimmed the public reads at Q25 with fastp and called clones with MiXCR. Every CDR3 protein is listed once, alongside the most common genes and DNA of its rows. This sample has more than 1.4 million distinct CDR3 sequences in its table, and about 40% of those were observed once. The top ten clones comprise roughly 7.7% of the sample. The sequencing sample was made of blood. The receptors derive from a woman aged 18-29 years in good health.

This clonotype occurred a few times. The chain is built from TRBV27 and TRBJ1-2; D not certain. CDR3 length equals 13 residues. Trimming removed 3 bases at V and 4 bases at J, with 9 bases between. Germline V gene sequence: CDR1 MNHEY, CDR2 SMNVEV (reference sequence). The CDR3 DNA sequence: TGTGCCAGCAGTTTCCCCGACCTCTATGGCTACACCTTC. This translates into CASSFPDLYGYTF.

The chain links TRBV5-6 to TRBJ2-1; TRBD2 is a possible D gene (5 bases). CDR3 size: 16 residues. The V and J ends lost 2 bases and 1 base respectively, with 13 bases between them. Germline CDR1 is SGHDT and CDR2 is YYEEEE. The CDR3: CASSLEGVVSYNEQFF. In DNA form, the CDR3 reads TGTGCCAGCAGCTTAGAGGGCGTAGTATCCTACAATGAGCAGTTCTTC.

The chain uses TRBV15 and TRBJ2-4, with 11 bases identical to TRBD2. TRBJ2-5 matches the DNA end more closely, so the J call is doubtful. CDR3 length: 15 residues. Germline CDR1 and CDR2: LNHNV and YYDKDF (reference sequence). The CDR3 here is CATSLGLAEQETQYF. CDR3 coding DNA: TGTGCCACCAGTTTGGGACTAGCGGAACAAGAGACCCAGTACTTC.

This sequence joins TRBV20-1 and TRBJ2-7; 10 bases are a match to TRBD2. Germline V gives CDR1 DFQATT, CDR2 SNEGSKA (reference sequence). The CDR3 totals 15 residues. The ends lost 0 bases at V and 6 bases at J; junction bases unmatched: 8. The CDR3 region is CSARDPLAGVLEQYF. In DNA form, the CDR3 reads TGCAGTGCTAGAGATCCCCTAGCGGGAGTCCTCGAGCAGTACTTC.

This clonotype appeared a single time. V is TRBV27 and J is TRBJ1-5, with 8 bases that match TRBD1. Germline trimming cut 0 bases from V and 2 bases from J; bases unmatched to any gene: 0. The CDR3 sequence is 15 residues long. From germline, CDR1 is MNHEY and CDR2 SMNVEV (reference sequence). CDR3 nucleotide sequence: TGTGCCAGCAGTTTATCGACAGGGGGCAATCAGCCCCAGCATTTT. Protein sequence: CASSLSTGGNQPQHF.

The J gene is TRBJ2-3, the V gene TRBV20-1; TRBD2 matches 9 bases. J was trimmed by 5 bases and V by 3 bases; bases with no gene match: 6. Germline values: CDR1 DFQATT, CDR2 SNEGSKA (reference sequence). The CDR3 runs 14 residues. The CDR3 coding sequence is TGCAGTGCTAGTTCCCTAGCGGGACTAGATACGCAGTATTTT. Translating it yields CSASSLAGLDTQYF.

This sequence joins TRBV6-1 and TRBJ1-2; 12 bases are shared with TRBD1. The V and J ends lost 6 bases and 8 bases, in that order; junction bases with no gene match: 19. Germline V gives CDR1 MNHNS, CDR2 SASEGT. CDR3 length equals 18 residues. The CDR3 reads CASSLPPGTGGGPGGYTF. DNA of the CDR3: TGTGCCAGCAGCCTTCCCCCCGGGACAGGGGGCGGGCCGGGAGGCTACACCTTC.

This clonotype was detected ten times or more. CDR3 sequence reads: CASSSDREETQYF. The CDR3 DNA reads TGTGCCAGCAGCTCGGACAGGGAAGAGACCCAGTACTTC. This sequence joins TRBV7-2 and TRBJ2-5, with 8 bases identical to TRBD1. V shed 4 bases, J shed 3 bases, and the junction held 1 base outside the gene matches. CDR3 length: 13 residues. Per germline, CDR1 SGHTA and CDR2 FQGNSA.

The chain recombines TRBV12-3 or TRBV12-4 with TRBJ2-7; tentative D call: TRBD2 (7 bases). This CDR3 is 14 amino acids long. Trimming took 7 bases from V and 4 from J, leaving 17 bases between them. CDR3 DNA: TGTGCCAGCACCCTGGCGGGGGCTGGGTACGAGCAGTACTTC. As protein: CASTLAGAGYEQYF.

This clonotype has more than one count but fewer than ten. The V gene is TRBV2, the J gene TRBJ2-3; D perhaps matches TRBD2 (6 bases). V dropped 1 base and J dropped 4 bases, with 12 bases sitting between them. Per the germline V gene, CDR1 is SNHLY and CDR2 is FYNNEI. This CDR3 spans 15 amino acids. The CDR3 nucleotides read TGTGCCAGCAGTGAAGGCAGGAGGGGCGCAGATACGCAGTATTTT. The encoded protein is CASSEGRRGADTQYF.

This chain joins TRBV5-1 and TRBJ2-1, with 14 nucleotides matching TRBD2. Germline trimming cut 4 bases from V and 14 bases from J; bases unmatched to any gene: 14. Looked up from germline, CDR1 is SGHRS and CDR2 is YFSETQ. The CDR3 is made up of 16 amino acids. CDR3 sequence: CASSAVPGTSGSYEFF. The CDR3 nucleotides are TGCGCCAGCAGCGCGGTTCCCGGGACTAGCGGGAGTTATGAGTTCTTC.

This clonotype was seen more than once but under ten times. The rearrangement links TRBV20-1 to TRBJ2-7; D is undetermined. From germline, CDR1 is DFQATT and CDR2 SNEGSKA (reference sequence). Between the trimmed V and J ends, which lost 6 bases and 0 bases, there was a span of 3 bases. The CDR3 is 10 amino acids. Here the CDR3 DNA reads TGCAGTGCCGCCTCCTACGAGCAGTACTTC. Encoded protein: CSAASYEQYF.

CDR3 in amino acids: CASSLVGTGVDGYTF. As DNA, the CDR3 is TGTGCCAGCAGCTTAGTAGGGACAGGGGTGGACGGCTACACCTTC. The rearrangement joins TRBV7-2 to TRBJ1-2; 10 bases fit TRBD1. Germline assignment: CDR1 SGHTA and CDR2 FQGNSA. CDR3 size: 15 residues. V lost 1 base, J lost 8 bases, and 7 bases stayed unmatched.

The chain carries TRBV4-1 and TRBJ1-1, with TRBD1 identical over 8 bases. V was pared by 3 bases and J by 5 bases, with 5 bases of the junction left unmatched. Per germline, CDR1 MGHRA and CDR2 YSYEKL. The CDR3 spans 14 residues. For the CDR3, the DNA is TGCGCCAGCAGCCACCCCGGGACAGGTACTGAAGCTTTCTTT. This encodes CASSHPGTGTEAFF.

Only a few counts were recorded for this clonotype. This chain links TRBV20-1 with TRBJ1-1, with 8 nucleotides matching TRBD1. The trim removed 2 bases at V and 2 bases at J, leaving 4 bases unmatched. CDR3 length: 14 amino acids. Germline values: CDR1 DFQATT, CDR2 SNEGSKA (reference sequence). The CDR3 protein is CSARQGAPNTEAFF. In DNA form, the CDR3 reads TGCAGTGCTAGACAGGGGGCACCAAACACTGAAGCTTTCTTT.

The chain is built from TRBV5-1 and TRBJ1-1; no reliable D call. The ends were cut back, 5 bases at V and 1 base at J, with 9 bases in the middle. This CDR3 is 13 amino acids long. The germline V gene has CDR1 SGHRS and CDR2 YFSETQ. CDR3 region: CASRYHANTEAFF. CDR3 coding DNA: TGCGCCAGCAGATATCACGCGAACACTGAAGCTTTCTTT.